The 6 T cell receptor beta chains below all came from one sample that was sequenced in a study of chronic HIV infection and antiretroviral therapy. TCRdb itself ran the 5' RACE reads through MiXCR, one entry per CDR3 protein. The sample yields tens of thousands of distinct CDR3 sequences, 8.2% seen once. Sequencing was performed on peripheral blood. The receptors come from an adult who had HIV and had not received antiretroviral therapy, or was an uninfected healthy control (not recorded which).

This clonotype was counted many times. The gene calls are TRBV2 and TRBJ2-3, with 11 bases matching TRBD2. The CDR3 extends over 15 amino acids. Trimming removed 4 bases from V and 3 bases from J; junction bases left unmatched: 3. Germline V gene data show CDR1 as SNHLY and CDR2 as FYNNEI. DNA of the CDR3: TGTGCCAGCAGTGGGCTAGCGGGAGGTACAGATACGCAGTATTTT. Protein: CASSGLAGGTDTQYF.

The rearrangement links TRBV2 to TRBJ2-3, with 16 nucleotides matching TRBD2. The CDR3 is 16 residues long. Germline V lookup: CDR1 SNHLY, CDR2 FYNNEI. Unmatched junction bases numbered 7, after V lost 9 bases and J lost 4 bases. The CDR3 DNA follows: TGTGCCAGTCGGGGGACTAGCGGGAGGGCCTCAGATACGCAGTATTTT. Its translation is CASRGTSGRASDTQYF.

This clonotype was picked up many times. V and J are TRBV2 and TRBJ1-1; D is unresolved. This CDR3 has 15 residues. V lost 6 bases and J 6 bases, leaving 20 bases between the germline ends. Germline assignment: CDR1 SNHLY and CDR2 FYNNEI. The CDR3 region has the DNA TGTGCCAGCAGACCATCTTCCGGGAGGCAGGCTGAAGCTTTCTTT. It specifies CASRPSSGRQAEAFF.

This clonotype has a count of ten or more. The V gene is TRBV28, the J gene TRBJ2-1; D is perhaps TRBD1 or TRBD2 (6 bases each). Trimming removed 3 bases from V and 3 bases from J, with 12 bases in between. The CDR3 is 15 amino acids. The germline V gene encodes CDR1 MDHEN and CDR2 SYDVKM. The CDR3 DNA reads TGTGCCAGCAGTTTTCCCGGGGGCAACTACAATGAGCAGTTCTTC. Protein: CASSFPGGNYNEQFF. Variable domain in full (rest from reference TRBV28 and TRBJ2-1): DVKVTQSSRYLVKRTGEKVFLECVQDMDHENMFWYRQDPGLGLRLIYFSYDVKMKEKGDIPEGYSVSREKKERFSLILESASTNQTSMYLCASSFPGGNYNEQFFGPGTRLTVL.

This clonotype occurred a few times. The chain couples TRBV7-2 to TRBJ1-4, with 7 nucleotides matching TRBD1. The V and J ends lost 2 bases and 5 bases, in that order; junction bases with no gene match: 5. Looked up from germline, CDR1 is SGHTA and CDR2 is FQGNSA. The CDR3 totals 15 residues. The CDR3 DNA reads TGTGCCAGCAGCTTACGTCCGGGACAGAATGAAAAACTGTTTTTT. Amino acid sequence: CASSLRPGQNEKLFF. The full variable domain, its missing parts supplied by reference TRBV7-2 and TRBJ1-4, is GAGVSQSPSNKVTEKGKDVELRCDPISGHTALYWYRQSLGQGLEFLIYFQGNSAPDKSGLPSDRFSAERTGGSVSTLTIQRTQQEDSAVYLCASSLRPGQNEKLFFGSGTQLSVL.

In its sample, this clonotype was seen many times. In DNA form, the CDR3 reads TGTGCCAGCAGCCAAGGGGTGACAGGGGAAAGGGGAACTAATGAAAAACTGTTTTTT. It is translated as CASSQGVTGERGTNEKLFF. The V and J genes are TRBV12-3 or TRBV12-4 and TRBJ1-4; 8 bases match TRBD1. With 6 bases clipped from V and 1 base from J, the junction kept 16 bases outside the gene matches. This CDR3 has 19 amino acids.